Below, 7 T cell receptor beta chains from the same sample are listed, as sequenced in a study of T cell responses to AZD1222 COVID-19 vaccine. TCRdb keeps only in-frame clones here, not all; method: immunoSEQ multiplex PCR. The sample has 150,000 to 200,000 clones, more than 80% seen once; the top ten hold around 3.6%. Material: peripheral blood, obtained 28 days after the second dose of the MenACWY control vaccine. These receptor sequences come from an adult who received the MenACWY meningococcal vaccine as a control.

V gene TRBV11-2 combines with J gene TRBJ2-3; 9 bases map to TRBD2. The CDR3 runs 16 residues. V gave up 4 bases and J gave up 8 bases; unmatched junction bases: 13. The V gene's germline CDR1 is SGHAT and CDR2 FQNNGV. The chain's CDR3 is CASSSRTSESGGTQYF. Written as DNA, the CDR3 is TGTGCCAGCAGCTCGAGGACTAGCGAGAGCGGTGGTACGCAGTATTTT.

The chain uses TRBV19 and TRBJ1-5; 7 bases are a match to TRBD1. Per germline, CDR1 LNHDA and CDR2 SQIVND (reference sequence). V trimming: 6 bases; J trimming: 4 bases; junction bases outside the gene matches: 9. This CDR3 is built from 15 residues. CDR3 in amino acids: CASSDTIQGNQPQHF. CDR3 DNA sequence: TGTGCCAGTAGCGATACGATACAGGGGAATCAGCCCCAGCATTTT.

This chain joins TRBV3-1 (or the pseudogene TRBV3-2) and TRBJ2-7; tentatively, D is TRBD2 (5 bases). The CDR3 is made up of 12 amino acids. Trimming shortened V by 4 bases and J by 5 bases, and 9 bases separated the two germline ends. CDR1 LGHDT and CDR2 YNNKEL come from the germline V gene (reference sequence). The CDR3, as DNA: TGTGCCAGCAGCCGCCCCGGGAACGAGCAGTACTTC. It translates to CASSRPGNEQYF.

V usage is TRBV7-8 and J usage is TRBJ2-7; maybe TRBD1 (5 bases). The CDR3 contains 15 residues. From germline, CDR1 is SGHVS and CDR2 FQNEAQ. Trimming stripped 0 bases from V and 2 bases from J, with 11 bases between. The DNA of the CDR3 is TGTGCCAGCAGCTTAGCGGATCCCAGGGCCTACGAGCAGTACTTC. This sequence encodes CASSLADPRAYEQYF. The full variable domain, its missing parts supplied by reference TRBV7-8 and TRBJ2-7, is GAGVSQSPRYKVAKRGQDVALRCDPISGHVSLFWYQQALGQGPEFLTYFQNEAQLDKSGLPSDRFFAERPEGSVSTLKIQRTQQEDSAVYLCASSLADPRAYEQYFGPGTRLTVT.

The rearrangement links TRBV7-6 to TRBJ2-3; the D call may be TRBD1 or TRBD2 (5 bases each). V lost 2 bases and J 4 bases, leaving 10 bases between the germline ends. This CDR3 spans 14 amino acids. Germline CDR1 is SGHVS and CDR2 is FNYEAQ. CDR3 DNA: TGTGCCAGCAGCTTACTAAGAGGGGCAGATACGCAGTATTTT. Its protein is CASSLLRGADTQYF.

J is TRBJ1-3 and V is TRBV5-1; 7 bases line up with TRBD1. The V segment lost 0 bases and the J segment 4 bases; nucleotides outside the gene matches: 7. This CDR3 is built from 16 residues. CDR1 and CDR2 (germline): SGHRS, YFSETQ. The CDR3 DNA is TGCGCCAGCAGCTTGGGTGATACAGGGGCCGGAAACACCATATATTTT. Its translation is CASSLGDTGAGNTIYF.

CDR3 bases: TGTGCCAGCAGTTTTCGGGGAATAAGAACTAGCAGCCAAGAGACCCAGTACTTC. This translates into CASSFRGIRTSSQETQYF. The chain couples TRBV27 to TRBJ2-5; tentatively, D is TRBD2 (6 bases). Germline V gene sequence: CDR1 MNHEY, CDR2 SMNVEV (reference sequence). The length of the CDR3 is 18 residues. With 3 bases removed from V and 1 base from J, the gap between germline ends came to 21 bases.